This T cell receptor beta chain appears in the sequencing data of a study of blood T cell repertoires in COVID-19. About the research overall: Collection of acute and convalescent COVID-19 samples took place in the United States, Italy and Spain.

Self-reported history from a screening survey and questionnaire set each donor's cohort. Original handling: Researchers report that nucleated cell counts were estimated from reference gene primer amplification. The data were produced by immunoSEQ multiplex PCR, yet TCRdb's version contains in-frame clones alone and is incomplete. V, J and clone size were drawn from that table, and D and trimming were deduced from the DNA. The sample holds about 300,000 clones; 85% to 90% are singletons and the top ten take 3.5% to 4.5%. Looked up from germline, CDR1 is SGHRS and CDR2 is YFSETQ. This CDR3 has 14 amino acids. Trimming took 1 base from V and 1 from J, leaving 8 bases between them.

The chain has TRBV5-1 and TRBJ1-1; tentative D call: TRBD1 (5 bases). This TCR was sampled from a man aged 25-45 years who had recovered from COVID-19. Sequenced sample: PBMCs or T cells enriched from blood (not recorded which). The CDR3 reads CASSLWGGNTEAFF. Here the CDR3 DNA reads TGCGCCAGCAGCTTGTGGGGCGGGAACACTGAAGCTTTCTTT.